This T cell receptor (beta chain) was recorded in a study of blood T cell repertoires in COVID-19. This clone came up a few times. Only in-frame clones appear in the TCRdb table, and some are missing; sequencing was by immunoSEQ multiplex PCR. The sample shows approximately 340,000 clones, 87% of them seen only once. CDR1 is SGHAT and CDR2 is FQNNGV in the germline V gene. The CDR3 runs to 15 residues. Trimming removed 1 base at V and 6 bases at J, with 14 bases between. The chain uses TRBV11-2 and TRBJ2-3, with D tentatively TRBD1 (6 bases). The receptor comes from a man aged 30 to 45 with COVID-19, enrolled during active disease. The sample taken for sequencing was peripheral blood. The CDR3 nucleotides are TGTGCCAGCAGCTTAGCCGGAACGAGGGGGGATACGCAGTATTTT. Translating it yields CASSLAGTRGDTQYF.